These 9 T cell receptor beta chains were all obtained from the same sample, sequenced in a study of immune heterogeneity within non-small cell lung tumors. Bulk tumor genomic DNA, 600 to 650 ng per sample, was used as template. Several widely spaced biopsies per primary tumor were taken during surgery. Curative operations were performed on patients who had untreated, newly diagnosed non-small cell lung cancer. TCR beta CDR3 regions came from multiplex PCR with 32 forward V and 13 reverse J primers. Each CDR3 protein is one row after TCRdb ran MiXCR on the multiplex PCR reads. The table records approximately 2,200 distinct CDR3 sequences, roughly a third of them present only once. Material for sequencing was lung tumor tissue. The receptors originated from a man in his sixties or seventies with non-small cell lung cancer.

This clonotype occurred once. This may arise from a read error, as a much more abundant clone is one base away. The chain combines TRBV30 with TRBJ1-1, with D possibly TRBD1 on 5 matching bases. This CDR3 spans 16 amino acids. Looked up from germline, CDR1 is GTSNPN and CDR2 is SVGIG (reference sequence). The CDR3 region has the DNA TGTGCCTGGAGTGTACCTCTGGGGGGAACGAACATTGAAGCTTTCTTT. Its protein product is CAWSVPLGGTNIEAFF.

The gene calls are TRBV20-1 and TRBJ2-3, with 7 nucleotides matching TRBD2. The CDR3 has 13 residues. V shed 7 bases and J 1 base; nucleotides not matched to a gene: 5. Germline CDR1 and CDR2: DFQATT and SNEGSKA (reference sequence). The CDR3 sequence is CSGRGGGTDTQYF. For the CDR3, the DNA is TGCAGTGGTCGCGGGGGAGGCACAGATACGCAGTATTTT.

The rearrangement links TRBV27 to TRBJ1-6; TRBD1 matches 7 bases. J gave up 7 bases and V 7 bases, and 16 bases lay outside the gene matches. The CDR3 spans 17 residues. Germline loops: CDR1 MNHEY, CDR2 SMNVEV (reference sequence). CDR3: CASKWIPATGANSPLHF. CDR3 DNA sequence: TGTGCCAGCAAGTGGATACCAGCCACAGGGGCCAATTCACCCCTCCACTTT.

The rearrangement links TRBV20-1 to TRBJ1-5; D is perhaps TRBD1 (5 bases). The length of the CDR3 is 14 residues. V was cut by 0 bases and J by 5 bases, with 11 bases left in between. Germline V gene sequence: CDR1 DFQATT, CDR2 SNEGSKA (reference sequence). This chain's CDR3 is CSARDPLGDQPQHF. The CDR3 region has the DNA TGCAGTGCTAGAGATCCCCTAGGGGATCAGCCCCAGCATTTT.

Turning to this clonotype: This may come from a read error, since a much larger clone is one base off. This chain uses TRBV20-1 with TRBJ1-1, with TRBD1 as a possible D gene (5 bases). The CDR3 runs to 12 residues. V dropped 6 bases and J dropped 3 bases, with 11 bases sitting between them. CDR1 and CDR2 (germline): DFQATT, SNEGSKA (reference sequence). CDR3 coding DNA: TGCAGTGCAGCAGGAGGGGACACTGAAGCTTTCTTT. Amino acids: CSAAGGDTEAFF.

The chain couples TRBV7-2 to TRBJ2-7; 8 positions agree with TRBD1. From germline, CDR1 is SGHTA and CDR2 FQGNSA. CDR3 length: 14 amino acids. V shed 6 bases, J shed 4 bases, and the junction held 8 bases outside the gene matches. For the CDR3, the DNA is TGTGCCAGCAGTCGGGACAGGATGCGGTACGAGCAGTACTTC. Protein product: CASSRDRMRYEQYF. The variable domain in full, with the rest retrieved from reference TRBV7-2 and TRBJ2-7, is GAGVSQSPSNKVTEKGKDVELRCDPISGHTALYWYRQSLGQGLEFLIYFQGNSAPDKSGLPSDRFSAERTGGSVSTLTIQRTQQEDSAVYLCASSRDRMRYEQYFGPGTRLTVT.

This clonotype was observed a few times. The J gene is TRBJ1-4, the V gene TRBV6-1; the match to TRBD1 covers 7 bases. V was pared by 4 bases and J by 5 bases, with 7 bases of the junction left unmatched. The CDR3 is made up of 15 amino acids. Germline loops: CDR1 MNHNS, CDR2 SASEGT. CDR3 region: CASSAHKTGNEKLFF. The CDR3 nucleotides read TGTGCCAGCAGTGCGCACAAGACAGGGAATGAAAAACTGTTTTTT.

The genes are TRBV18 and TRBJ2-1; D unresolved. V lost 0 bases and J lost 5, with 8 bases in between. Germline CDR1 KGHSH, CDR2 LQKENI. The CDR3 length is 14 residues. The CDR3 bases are TGTGCCAGCTCACCACCAGTTGCAGACAATGAGCAGTTCTTC. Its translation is CASSPPVADNEQFF.

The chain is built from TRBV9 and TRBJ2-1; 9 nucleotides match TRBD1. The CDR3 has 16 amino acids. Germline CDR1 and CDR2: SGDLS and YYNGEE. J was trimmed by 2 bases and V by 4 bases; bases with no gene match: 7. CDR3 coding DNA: TGTGCCAGCAGCTTACAGGGGGCGGGCACCTACAATGAGCAGTTCTTC. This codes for CASSLQGAGTYNEQFF.